Each of the 18 T cell receptor beta chains below was sequenced from the same sample in a study of Ad26.COV2.S vaccination and SARS-CoV-2 variants. This sample's treatment: about 20 received Ad26.COV2.S at low or high dose, single or two shots; 5 received placebo; per-sample allocation not given. Samples were taken on day 63 after the first vaccine or placebo injection. The repertoire was sequenced with immunoSEQ multiplex PCR; TCRdb's copy has only in-frame clones and lacks some. Found here are 350,000 to 550,000 clones, approximately 89% of them singletons; the top ten hold around 2.5%. The sequences come from peripheral blood, collected in a trial of Ad26.COV2.S vaccine versus placebo. The origin of the receptors is a person aged 18-60 years who received the Ad26.COV2.S COVID-19 vaccine or a placebo.

The chain links TRBV28 to TRBJ1-2, with 7 bases aligning to TRBD1. Germline V CDR1 and CDR2: MDHEN, SYDVKM. The CDR3 has 16 residues. Trimming removed 4 bases from V and 1 base from J; junction bases left unmatched: 9. The CDR3 loop reads CASSYAGGSNNYGYTF. In DNA, the CDR3 is TGTGCCAGCAGTTATGCAGGGGGATCAAATAACTATGGCTACACCTTC.

The genes are TRBV18 and TRBJ2-1, with a weak D call TRBD2 (5 bases). The CDR3 sequence is 15 residues long. V lost 6 bases, J lost 4 bases, and 16 bases lay in between. The V gene's germline CDR1 is KGHSH and CDR2 LQKENI. The CDR3 loop reads CASSQMELVYNEQFF. The CDR3 DNA sequence: TGTGCCAGCTCGCAAATGGAACTAGTTTACAATGAGCAGTTCTTC.

The genes are TRBV29-1 and TRBJ1-5; tentatively, D is TRBD1 (5 bases). Trimming cost V 4 bases and J 4 bases, with 11 bases left between them. The length of the CDR3 is 13 residues. Germline V CDR1 and CDR2: SQVTM, ANQGSEA. CDR3 coding DNA: TGCAGCGTTGGCCGCGGGGGGAATCAGCCCCAGCATTTT. Protein sequence: CSVGRGGNQPQHF. Filled out from reference TRBV29-1 and TRBJ1-5, the complete variable domain reads SAVISQKPSRDICQRGTSLTIQCQVDSQVTMMFWYRQQPGQSLTLIATANQGSEATYESGFVIDKFPISRPNLTFSTLTVSNMSPEDSSIYLCSVGRGGNQPQHFGDGTRLSIL.

This clone was counted between two and nine times. The chain carries TRBV10-3 and TRBJ1-1; D possibly corresponds to TRBD1 (6 bases). Trimming shortened V by 3 bases and J by 2 bases, and 10 bases separated the two germline ends. This CDR3 region has 14 residues. In germline, CDR1 is ENHRY, CDR2 SYGVKD. Here the CDR3 reads CAISEQGFNTEAFF. The CDR3 DNA reads TGTGCCATCAGTGAACAGGGCTTTAACACTGAAGCTTTCTTT.

The chain is built from TRBV19 and TRBJ2-3; 8 bases are a match to TRBD2. The CDR3 consists of 15 residues. With V trimmed by 6 bases and J by 1 base, 6 bases remained unmatched. Germline-derived CDR1 and CDR2 are LNHDA and SQIVND (reference sequence). The CDR3 reads CASSERELGTDTQYF. In DNA form, the CDR3 reads TGTGCCAGTAGCGAGCGGGAGCTGGGCACAGATACGCAGTATTTT. The full variable domain, in which reference TRBV19 and TRBJ2-3 provide the parts outside the CDR3, is DGGITQSPKYLFRKEGQNVTLSCEQNLNHDAMYWYRQDPGQGLRLIYYSQIVNDFQKGDIAEGYSVSREKKESFPLTVTSAQKNPTAFYLCASSERELGTDTQYFGPGTRLTVL.

The chain carries TRBV7-3 and TRBJ2-1, with 13 bases fitting TRBD2. The CDR3 has 15 amino acids. Germline V lookup: CDR1 SGHTA, CDR2 FQGTGA. Trimming at V came to 2 bases and at J to 5 bases, leaving 0 bases not matched to a gene. The CDR3 DNA follows: TGTGCCAGCAGCTTAGGGACTAGCGGGGACAATGAGCAGTTCTTC. As protein: CASSLGTSGDNEQFF.

This clone has a single count. The rearrangement joins TRBV19 to TRBJ2-7, with 14 bases matching TRBD2. V lost 5 bases, J lost 2 bases, and 5 bases stayed unmatched. The CDR3 is 16 amino acids. The germline V gene encodes CDR1 LNHDA and CDR2 SQIVND (reference sequence). Written as DNA, the CDR3 is TGTGCCAGTAGTCTAAGACTAGCGGGGGGGGCCTACGAGCAGTACTTC. Amino acid sequence: CASSLRLAGGAYEQYF.

The chain joins TRBV6-5 to TRBJ1-1; D may be TRBD1 (5 bases). The length of the CDR3 is 15 residues. Trimming left V 5 bases short and J 3 bases short, with 16 bases between. The germline CDR1 and CDR2 sequences are MNHEY and SVGAGI. The CDR3, as DNA: TGTGCCAGCAGTCGACACTCAGGGACGCACACTGAAGCTTTCTTT. It is translated as CASSRHSGTHTEAFF.

The chain combines TRBV10-1 with TRBJ1-2, with 9 bases fitting TRBD1. CDR1 WNHNN and CDR2 SYGVQD come from the germline V gene (reference sequence). This CDR3 contains 18 residues. V shed 1 base and J 2 bases; nucleotides not matched to a gene: 11. CDR3 in DNA: TGCGCCAGCAGTGAGTGCGGGACAGGGTTAGATTGGAACTATGGCTACACCTTC. Its translation: CASSECGTGLDWNYGYTF.

Only a few counts were recorded for this clone. The chain has TRBV19 and TRBJ1-3; TRBD1 aligns across 8 bases. This CDR3 comprises 15 residues. Trimming cost V 7 bases and J 2 bases; bases outside gene matches: 7. CDR1 LNHDA and CDR2 SQIVND come from the germline V gene (reference sequence). The CDR3 DNA follows: TGTGCCAGTACCCATGACAGGGGCCCTGGAAACACCATATATTTT. Amino acid sequence: CASTHDRGPGNTIYF.

This clone was detected only a few times. This chain joins TRBV13 and TRBJ1-2, with D possibly TRBD1 on 6 matching bases. This CDR3 is 14 amino acids long. V dropped 4 bases and J dropped 5 bases, with 14 bases sitting between them. Germline assignment: CDR1 PRHDT and CDR2 FYEKMQ (reference sequence). CDR3 residues: CASSWDNEIYGYTF. The CDR3 DNA sequence: TGTGCCAGCAGCTGGGACAACGAGATTTATGGCTACACCTTC.

This chain uses TRBV9 with TRBJ1-6; 7 nucleotides agree with TRBD1. The CDR3 consists of 13 residues. Germline CDR1 SGDLS, CDR2 YYNGEE. The J segment lost 13 bases and the V segment lost 4 bases, leaving 8 bases of the junction unmatched. Written as DNA, the CDR3 is TGTGCCAGCAGCCGGGACAGCGTAGGGCCCCTCCACTTT. This gives the protein CASSRDSVGPLHF.

The chain has TRBV11-2 and TRBJ2-1; TRBD2 matches at 16 bases. CDR1 SGHAT and CDR2 FQNNGV come from the germline V gene. There are 17 residues in the CDR3. The V gene end was trimmed by 5 bases and the J gene end by 8 bases; junction bases not matched to a gene: 9. CDR3 amino acids: CASSPGTSGGAGDEQFF. As DNA, the CDR3 is TGTGCCAGCAGCCCCGGGACTAGCGGGGGGGCCGGCGATGAGCAGTTCTTC.

The chain uses TRBV5-6 and TRBJ2-3; 8 positions match TRBD2. CDR3 length: 16 amino acids. CDR1 is SGHDT, CDR2 YYEEEE, per germline. Trimming cost V 2 bases and J 2 bases; bases outside gene matches: 7. CDR3 in amino acids: CASSFVAGTITDTQYF. Written as DNA, the CDR3 is TGTGCCAGCAGCTTTGTAGCGGGGACTATCACAGATACGCAGTATTTT.

The rearrangement uses TRBV18 and TRBJ1-4; no reliable D call. The ends were cut back, 2 bases at V and 4 bases at J, with 11 bases in the middle. The germline V gene has CDR1 KGHSH and CDR2 LQKENI. This CDR3 is built from 15 residues. DNA for the CDR3: TGTGCCAGCTCACCATATCCCCAGCATAATGAAAAACTGTTTTTT. Translation: CASSPYPQHNEKLFF.

V usage is TRBV18 and J usage is TRBJ2-3; D gene uncertain. There are 13 residues in the CDR3. The germline V gene has CDR1 KGHSH and CDR2 LQKENI. V lost 4 bases, J lost 0 bases, and 5 bases lay in between. CDR3 loop: CASSRVSTDTQYF. In DNA form, the CDR3 reads TGTGCCAGCTCACGGGTCAGCACAGATACGCAGTATTTT.

The rearrangement links TRBV4-3 to TRBJ1-5, with D possibly matching TRBD1 (5 bases). This CDR3 region has 15 residues. The germline V gene encodes CDR1 LGHNA and CDR2 YSLEER. V lost 4 bases, J lost 7 bases, and 17 bases lay in between. CDR3: CASSPLLSGDQPQHF. The CDR3 region has the DNA TGCGCCAGCAGCCCTTTACTATCCGGGGACCAGCCCCAGCATTTT.

The genes are TRBV6-5 and TRBJ1-2; the D gene is possibly TRBD1 (5 bases). V lost 6 bases and J 2 bases, leaving 16 bases between the germline ends. The length of the CDR3 is 15 residues. Germline CDR1 and CDR2: MNHEY and SVGAGI. CDR3 protein: CASRPDGGANYGYTF. The CDR3 DNA reads as TGTGCCAGCAGACCTGACGGCGGGGCCAACTATGGCTACACCTTC.